The 6 T cell receptor beta chains below come from one sample, sequenced in a study of blood T cells in healthy people across ages. It was with a sample-barcoded 5' primer and a J-beta primer mix that a second PCR of about 6 to 12 cycles was run. MiXCR, applied by TCRdb to the 5' RACE reads, yields one record per CDR3 protein. The sample has some 760,000 distinct CDR3 sequences; 20% to 25% are singletons. The same specimen was also included in a second study, on T cells of mothers and their children.

What was sequenced was blood. These receptors were taken from a boy younger than 18 in good health.

This chain uses TRBV29-1 with TRBJ1-1; the D is unclear. The germline gives CDR1 SQVTM, CDR2 ANQGSEA. This CDR3 contains 12 residues. V lost 4 bases to trimming and J lost 4 bases, with 10 bases between them. The CDR3 reads CSVGELGTEAFF. The CDR3 DNA reads TGCAGCGTTGGAGAACTTGGCACTGAAGCTTTCTTT.

The chain has TRBV10-3 and TRBJ2-1, with 7 bases fitting TRBD2. This CDR3 is built from 15 residues. Trimming took 10 bases from V and 2 from J; bases not matched to a gene: 11. Germline values: CDR1 ENHRY, CDR2 SYGVKD. This CDR3 is CATSLAGGTYNEQFF. In DNA form, the CDR3 reads TGTGCCACCTCTTTAGCGGGTGGAACCTACAATGAGCAGTTCTTC.

This clonotype came up a few times. J is TRBJ2-5 and V is TRBV7-3, with TRBD1 identical over 8 bases. There are 15 residues in the CDR3. Losses at the gene ends were 0 bases for V and 5 bases for J; bases not matched to a gene: 5. In germline, CDR1 is SGHTA, CDR2 FQGTGA. The CDR3 is CASSLTGQGWETQYF. CDR3 sequence (DNA): TGTGCCAGCAGCTTAACCGGACAGGGTTGGGAGACCCAGTACTTC.

This clonotype has a handful of counts. The chain links TRBV7-2 to TRBJ2-1, with 10 bases identical to TRBD2. CDR1 is SGHTA, CDR2 FQGNSA, per germline. The CDR3 spans 17 residues. Trimming at V came to 4 bases and at J to 6 bases, leaving 12 bases not matched to a gene. The CDR3, as DNA: TGTGCCAGCAGCTGGGGGGGGCTAGCGGGAGTCCCCAATGAGCAGTTCTTC. Its protein product is CASSWGGLAGVPNEQFF.

The genes are TRBV29-1 and TRBJ1-1, with D tentatively TRBD1 (6 bases). The CDR3 extends over 12 amino acids. CDR1 is SQVTM, CDR2 ANQGSEA, per germline. Trimming stripped 6 bases from V and 2 bases from J, with 10 bases between. The DNA for the CDR3 is TGCAGCGTGGACAGTGACAACACTGAAGCTTTCTTT. It specifies CSVDSDNTEAFF. Filled out from reference TRBV29-1 and TRBJ1-1, the complete variable domain reads SAVISQKPSRDICQRGTSLTIQCQVDSQVTMMFWYRQQPGQSLTLIATANQGSEATYESGFVIDKFPISRPNLTFSTLTVSNMSPEDSSIYLCSVDSDNTEAFFGQGTRLTVV.

The table lists this clonotype with a few counts. The chain links TRBV27 to TRBJ1-4; D may be TRBD1 (6 bases). Germline-derived CDR1 and CDR2 are MNHEY and SMNVEV (reference sequence). V was pared by 6 bases and J by 6 bases, with 14 bases between. This CDR3 spans 14 amino acids. CDR3 nucleotides: TGTGCCAGCAGCCTGATGGGGGGCCATGAAAAACTGTTTTTT. This encodes CASSLMGGHEKLFF.